This is a list of T cell receptor beta chains from one sample in a study of T cell changes during pregnancy in multiple sclerosis. Method: immunoSEQ multiplex PCR; TCRdb's copy keeps in-frame clones and lacks some. The table records 90,000 to 120,000 clones, around nine tenths of them present only once. The sample consisted of peripheral blood, taken in the second trimester of pregnancy. Every receptor here comes from a female donor with multiple sclerosis, enrolled in a pregnancy study. CDR3s include the opening cysteine and the closing phenylalanine or tryptophan. D genes are given only for firm matches. The size field is filled for only some rows; it gives once, few, many or a size class.

>-|TRBV5-1|TRBJ2-7|TRBD2
TGCGCCAGCAGCTCCGGACTAGCGCCCAGAGCCTACGAGCAGTACTTC
CASSSGLAPRAYEQYF
>once|TRBV2|TRBJ1-2|TRBD1
TGTGCCAGCAGTGACAACGACAGGGCCCTCTATGGCTACACCTTC
CASSDNDRALYGYTF
>-|TRBV5-1|TRBJ2-3|-
TGCGCCAGCAGCTTTAACAGTGGAAGCACAGATACGCAGTATTTT
CASSFNSGSTDTQYF
>-|TRBV5-1|TRBJ1-1|-
TGCGCCAGCAGCTTGTACGGGGATAGGAACACTGAAGCTTTCTTT
CASSLYGDRNTEAFF
>-|TRBV28|TRBJ1-1|TRBD1
TGTGCCAGCAGTTTTTTAGGACAGGGTAATGGGGACTCTGAAGCTTTCTTT
CASSFLGQGNGDSEAFF
>-|TRBV6-5|TRBJ2-7|TRBD1
TGTGCCAGCAGTTACGCCGGGACAGGGGTGCCCTACGAGCAGTACTTC
CASSYAGTGVPYEQYF
>-|TRBV6-1|TRBJ2-1|TRBD1
TGTGCCAGCTGCCGACAGGGAAACTCCTACAATGAGCAGTTCTTC
CASCRQGNSYNEQFF
>-|TRBV28|TRBJ1-2|-
TGTGCCAGCAGTGGGGGGGTTAATTTCTATGGCTACACCTTC
CASSGGVNFYGYTF
>-|TRBV6-6|TRBJ1-5|-
TGTGCCAGCAGTCCACAGGGAGCGCATCAGCCCCAGCATTTT
CASSPQGAHQPQHF
>-|TRBV9|TRBJ2-2|TRBD2
TGTGCCAGCAGCGTACGACTAGCGGCAAACACCGGGGAGCTGTTTTTT
CASSVRLAANTGELFF
>-|TRBV5-1|TRBJ2-2|TRBD1
TGCGCCAGCAGCTCGGTCGCAGGGGGTGTCGACACCGGGGAGCTGTTTTTT
CASSSVAGGVDTGELFF
>-|TRBV7-9|TRBJ2-5|-
TGTGCCAGCAGCTTCTCGACAGGGCCCGGGAGTGAGACCCAGTACTTC
CASSFSTGPGSETQYF
>once|TRBV5-1|TRBJ2-2|-
TGCGCCAGCAGCTTGGGGACAGTAGGAGGAAACACCGGGGAGCTGTTTTTT
CASSLGTVGGNTGELFF
>-|TRBV7-3|TRBJ2-1|TRBD2
TGTGCCAGCAGCTTAAAGGCTAGCGGGGGTCCCTCCTACAATGAGCAGTTCTTC
CASSLKASGGPSYNEQFF
>-|TRBV5-1|TRBJ2-2|TRBD2
TGCGCCAGCAGCTTGGCGCTAGCGGGAGTCGACACCGGGGAGCTGTTTTTT
CASSLALAGVDTGELFF
>-|TRBV19|TRBJ1-5|-
TGTGCCAGTAGTATTGGAGGACCTCAGCCCCAGCATTTT
CASSIGGPQPQHF
>-|TRBV19|TRBJ2-1|-
TGTGCCAGTAGTATAGGGTTAGACAGTACTAATGAGCAGTTCTTC
CASSIGLDSTNEQFF
>-|TRBV7-3|TRBJ1-1|-
TGTGCCAGCAGCCTAGGCGGTGGTCGTGGCAGGAACACTGAAGCTTTCTTT
CASSLGGGRGRNTEAFF
>-|TRBV10-3|TRBJ2-3|-
TGTGCCATCAGCCTCGGCACAGATACGCAGTATTTT
CAISLGTDTQYF
>-|TRBV11-2|TRBJ2-7|-
TGTGCCAGCAGCCGGCTCGGGACTGAGCCCTACGAGCAGTACTTC
CASSRLGTEPYEQYF
>-|TRBV6-4|TRBJ2-2|-
TGTGCCAGCAGCCGGGGGACCATAGCCACCGGGGAGCTGTTTTTT
CASSRGTIATGELFF
>-|TRBV18|TRBJ2-2|-
TGTGCCAGCTCACCACTTCCACACATGAACACCGGGGAGCTGTTTTTT
CASSPLPHMNTGELFF
>-|TRBV28|TRBJ2-3|-
TGTGCCAGCAGTATTGGAGTAAGAACGCAGTATTTT
CASSIGVRTQYF
>-|TRBV12-2|TRBJ2-3|-
TGTGCAAGTCGCTTAGGGGCTAACCCATTTACAGATACGCAGTATTTT
CASRLGANPFTDTQYF
>-|TRBV6-6|TRBJ2-5|TRBD2
TGTGCCAGCAGTTACTCGACTAGCATGGCGGAGACCCAGTACTTC
CASSYSTSMAETQYF
>-|TRBV5-1|TRBJ2-7|TRBD1
TGCGCCAGCAGCCCCGGGACAGCGAGCTCCTACGAGCAGTACTTC
CASSPGTASSYEQYF
>-|TRBV6-1|TRBJ1-1|-
TGTGCCAGCAGTGAGCCAGGGAGGGTTAGGGCTGAAGCTTTCTTT
CASSEPGRVRAEAFF
>-|TRBV5-1|TRBJ2-7|-
TGCGCCAGCAGCCAGACAGGCGTCTACGAGCAGTACTTC
CASSQTGVYEQYF
>once|TRBV6-5|TRBJ2-1|-
TGTGCCAGCAGCCCCCCCGGGTTCTCCTACAATGAGCAGTTCTTC
CASSPPGFSYNEQFF
>-|TRBV7-3|TRBJ2-1|TRBD2
TGTGCCAGCAGCCCTAGTTTTGGGGGAGGGATCCCAAATGAGCAGTTCTTC
CASSPSFGGGIPNEQFF
>-|TRBV7-9|TRBJ1-2|-
TGTGCCAGCAGCCCCCGCACGGTAGGGGGAAATGGCTACACCTTC
CASSPRTVGGNGYTF
>few|TRBV9|TRBJ1-1|-
TGTGCCAGCAGCGTGGGGACATACACTGAAGCTTTCTTT
CASSVGTYTEAFF
>-|TRBV5-1|TRBJ2-7|TRBD2
TGCGCCAGCAGCTTGTGGGCGTTAGGGACTAGCGGGATCAGCTCCTACGAGCAGTACTTC
CASSLWALGTSGISSYEQYF
>-|TRBV5-8|TRBJ2-7|-
TGTGCCAGCAGCTTAGGAGGGGAGCAGTACTTC
CASSLGGEQYF
>few|TRBV5-1|TRBJ1-1|-
TGCGCCAGCAGCTTGGTCTTGAACACTGAAGCTTTCTTT
CASSLVLNTEAFF
>-|TRBV5-1|TRBJ2-2|TRBD1
TGCGCCAGCAGCGCCTTCGGGACAGGGGACACCGGGGAGCTGTTTTTT
CASSAFGTGDTGELFF
>once|TRBV6-1|TRBJ1-1|-
TGTGCCAGCATGTATGTTGAAGCTTTCTTT
CASMYVEAFF
>-|TRBV10-3|TRBJ1-2|TRBD1
TGTGCCATCAGTGCCCGGGACAGGGCTTCATCTAACTATGGCTACACCTTC
CAISARDRASSNYGYTF
>-|TRBV27|TRBJ2-1|TRBD2
TGTGCCAGCAGGACTAGCGGGGGTTACAATGAGCAGTTCTTC
CASRTSGGYNEQFF
>-|TRBV5-6|TRBJ2-1|TRBD1
TGTGCCAGCAGCCTGGACAGGTCATCCCACAATGAGCAGTTCTTC
CASSLDRSSHNEQFF
>-|TRBV18|TRBJ2-7|-
TGTGCCAGCTCTCAAGGGGACGGGAGCTCCTACGAGCAGTACTTC
CASSQGDGSSYEQYF
>-|TRBV6-5|TRBJ1-5|-
TGTGCCAGCAGCTCAACCTATAGCAATCAGCCCCAGCATTTT
CASSSTYSNQPQHF
>-|TRBV7-7|TRBJ2-2|TRBD1
TGTGCCAGCAGCCTGGGACAGGGGGCAACCGGGGAGCTGTTTTTT
CASSLGQGATGELFF
>-|TRBV20-1|TRBJ2-7|-
TGCAGTGCTATCAGCGGTCACGAGCAGTACTTC
CSAISGHEQYF
>-|TRBV19|TRBJ1-1|-
TGTGCCACCCAACCGGAAACAGGGCTCAACACTGAAGCTTTCTTT
CATQPETGLNTEAFF
>-|TRBV19|TRBJ2-2|TRBD1
TGTGCCAGTAGTAGACAGGGGGAGGCCGGGGAGCTGTTTTTT
CASSRQGEAGELFF
>-|TRBV2|TRBJ1-5|TRBD1
TGTGCCAGCAGTGAGAGGACAGGGCAGTTTCAGCCCCAGCATTTT
CASSERTGQFQPQHF
>-|TRBV5-1|TRBJ2-1|TRBD2
TGCGCCAGCAGCTTTGTAGCGGGGTTATACAATGAGCAGTTCTTC
CASSFVAGLYNEQFF
>-|TRBV19|TRBJ2-1|TRBD2
TGTGCCAGTAGTACCGTCCGGGGAGGGTACAATGAGCAGTTCTTC
CASSTVRGGYNEQFF
>-|TRBV5-1|TRBJ1-5|TRBD1
TGCGCCAGCAGCCCGGGACAGGCTAGCAATCAGCCCCAGCATTTT
CASSPGQASNQPQHF
>-|TRBV19|TRBJ2-3|-
TGTGCCAGTAGTATAGGGACAGGCACAGATACGCAGTATTTT
CASSIGTGTDTQYF
>-|TRBV19|TRBJ1-5|TRBD1
TGTGCCAGTAGTATAGATCTGGGGACAGGGGTTTCGCAGCCCCAGCATTTT
CASSIDLGTGVSQPQHF
>-|TRBV19|TRBJ2-3|-
TGTGCCAGTTCTCTCCCCCAGGGGTTAGATACGCAGTATTTT
CASSLPQGLDTQYF
>-|TRBV13|TRBJ2-7|-
TGTGCCAGCAGCTTAGGACTGTCGAGCTCCTACGAGCAGTACTTC
CASSLGLSSSYEQYF
>once|TRBV9|TRBJ2-5|TRBD2
TGTGCCAGCAGCGCGCGGGGCTACCGGGAGGAAGAGACCCAGTACTTC
CASSARGYREEETQYF
>-|TRBV2|TRBJ2-2|TRBD2
TGTGCCAGCAGTGAGGGACTAGGGGACTTGTTGAACACCGGGGAGCTGTTTTTT
CASSEGLGDLLNTGELFF
>-|TRBV5-8|TRBJ1-1|-
TGTGCCAGCAGCGTGGACACGAGGACTGAAGCTTTCTTT
CASSVDTRTEAFF
>-|TRBV19|TRBJ1-2|-
TGTGCCAGTAGACACTTGGGACAAACCCCTAACTATAACTATGGCTACACCTTC
CASRHLGQTPNYNYGYTF